One and the same sample provided the 10 T cell receptor beta chains below, sequenced in a study of CXCR3-negative and CXCR3-positive naive CD8 T cells. In preparing the TRB cDNA libraries, 5' RACE with UMI labels was used. TCRdb re-analyzed the 5' RACE reads; it lists each CDR3 protein once, without DNA. Recorded for this sample: around 81,000 distinct CDR3 sequences. Sequencing was carried out using naive CXCR3- CD8+ T cells from blood. Subset reported: CD45RO-CCR7+CD27+CD95- naive CD8+ T cells lacking CXCR3 (TNR3-). These receptors were taken from a human donor in good health. Some clones in this sample may be carry-over from other donors' samples.

This chain joins TRBV6-6 and TRBJ2-3; the TCRdb D gene call, TRBD1, has no DNA to confirm it. The CDR3 covers 15 residues. Germline V CDR1 and CDR2: MNHNY, SVGAGI (reference sequence). This chain's CDR3 is CASSYTPDSSDTQYF.

The V gene is TRBV21-1, the J gene TRBJ1-2; no DNA is available, so the TRBD1 call from TCRdb remains unchecked. TRBV21-1 corresponds to a pseudogene. CDR3 length: 15 residues. The chain's CDR3 is CASSNDRVLNYGYTF.

The rearrangement joins TRBV6-5 to TRBJ1-2; lacking DNA, the TRBD1 call made by TCRdb goes unchecked. The germline gives CDR1 MNHEY, CDR2 SVGAGI. The CDR3 loop spans 13 amino acids. CDR3 loop: CASSYGRGRGYTF.

The chain uses TRBV7-9 and TRBJ1-1. Germline V CDR1 and CDR2: SEHNR, FQNEAQ (reference sequence). This CDR3 spans 15 amino acids. CDR3 sequence reads: CASSLGVREDTEAFF.

The chain carries TRBV12-3 or TRBV12-4 and TRBJ2-1; there is no DNA to check the TCRdb D call of TRBD1. CDR3 length: 15 amino acids. The CDR3: CASMTGGVSYNEQFF.

This chain joins TRBV12-3 or TRBV12-4 and TRBJ2-2. This CDR3 comprises 13 residues. This CDR3 reads CASRPSGNGELFF.

This chain connects TRBV4-1 to TRBJ2-7. Germline V CDR1 and CDR2: MGHRA, YSYEKL. The CDR3 covers 13 residues. The CDR3 reads CASSQAGSYEQYF.

The V gene is TRBV29-1, the J gene TRBJ1-2. CDR3 length: 13 residues. Germline loops: CDR1 SQVTM, CDR2 ANQGSEA. This chain's CDR3 is CSVTGGTFYGYTF.

This rearrangement joins TRBV12-3 or TRBV12-4 to TRBJ2-3; the D call of TRBD2 rests on TCRdb alone, since no DNA is present to check it. CDR3 size: 16 residues. CDR3 loop: CASSTTSGGATDTQYF.

J is TRBJ2-1 and V is TRBV4-2; TCRdb proposes TRBD2, but this gene call is untestable without DNA. The CDR3 consists of 20 residues. CDR1 and CDR2 from the germline V gene are LGHNA and YNFKEQ. The CDR3 region is CASSPRGVAGGSLSYNEQFF.